This is a list of T cell receptor beta chains from one sample in a study of OX40 agonist ivuxolimab in advanced cancers. Assay used: immunoSEQ multiplex PCR; TCRdb lists only in-frame clones, some missing. The sample has some 30,000 clones; 80% to 95% are singletons. Source: CD4+ or CD8+ T cells sorted from blood, taken in a trial of the OX40 agonist ivuxolimab. These receptor sequences come from an adult with an advanced solid tumor such as melanoma, head and neck, liver or kidney cancer. The CDR3 runs from the conserved cysteine through the conserved F or W. The D gene is left open where the match is weak. Where a row states a size, it is once, few, many or the class of an expanded clone; other rows omit it.

len: 12
j_gene: TRBJ1-5
d_gene: NA
abundance: NA
v_gene: TRBV4-3
CDR3aa: CASSQGNQPQHF
CDR3nt: TGCGCCAGCAGCCAAGGTAATCAGCCCCAGCATTTT

len: 11
j_gene: TRBJ2-5
d_gene: NA
abundance: NA
v_gene: TRBV19
CDR3aa: CATSFGETQYF
CDR3nt: TGTGCCACCTCGTTCGGGGAGACCCAGTACTTC

len: 12
j_gene: TRBJ1-3
d_gene: NA
abundance: once
v_gene: TRBV5-1
CDR3aa: CASSFNSDTIYF
CDR3nt: TGCGCCAGCAGCTTCAACAGTGACACCATATATTTT

len: 16
j_gene: TRBJ2-3
d_gene: TRBD1
abundance: NA
v_gene: TRBV4-3
CDR3aa: CASSQLPGTGGDTQYF
CDR3nt: TGCGCCAGCAGCCAACTCCCCGGGACAGGGGGAGATACGCAGTATTTT

len: 14
j_gene: TRBJ2-7
d_gene: TRBD2
abundance: once
v_gene: TRBV9
CDR3aa: CASSVALAGSEQYF
CDR3nt: TGTGCCAGCAGCGTAGCTTTAGCGGGAAGCGAGCAGTACTTC

len: 14
j_gene: TRBJ2-7
d_gene: NA
abundance: once
v_gene: TRBV5-6
CDR3aa: CASSYSGTPYEQYF
CDR3nt: TGTGCCAGCAGCTACTCCGGGACCCCCTACGAGCAGTACTTC

len: 15
j_gene: TRBJ1-2
d_gene: TRBD1
abundance: NA
v_gene: TRBV28
CDR3aa: CASSTGTEGFFGYTF
CDR3nt: TGTGCCAGCAGTACCGGGACAGAGGGTTTCTTTGGCTACACCTTC

len: 14
j_gene: TRBJ2-7
d_gene: NA
abundance: NA
v_gene: TRBV4-3
CDR3aa: CASSQGAAFYEQYF
CDR3nt: TGCGCCAGCAGCCAGGGGGCCGCCTTCTACGAGCAGTACTTC

len: 16
j_gene: TRBJ2-7
d_gene: NA
abundance: NA
v_gene: TRBV6-5
CDR3aa: CASSYSGGEQGYEQYF
CDR3nt: TGTGCCAGCAGTTACTCTGGAGGCGAGCAGGGTTACGAGCAGTACTTC

len: 14
j_gene: TRBJ1-5
d_gene: NA
abundance: NA
v_gene: TRBV28
CDR3aa: CASTLGIGNQPQHF
CDR3nt: TGTGCCAGCACCCTGGGGATAGGCAATCAGCCCCAGCATTTT

len: 12
j_gene: TRBJ2-1
d_gene: NA
abundance: once
v_gene: TRBV4-1
CDR3aa: CASSQVNNEQFF
CDR3nt: TGCGCCAGCAGCCAAGTTAACAATGAGCAGTTCTTC

len: 16
j_gene: TRBJ1-5
d_gene: TRBD1
abundance: NA
v_gene: TRBV5-1
CDR3aa: CASSWGKDRGNQPQHF
CDR3nt: TGCGCCAGCAGCTGGGGAAAGGACAGGGGCAATCAGCCCCAGCATTTT

len: 11
j_gene: TRBJ2-7
d_gene: NA
abundance: NA
v_gene: TRBV6-5
CDR3aa: CASSPSYEQYF
CDR3nt: TGTGCCAGCAGTCCCTCCTACGAGCAGTACTTC

len: 14
j_gene: TRBJ1-1
d_gene: NA
abundance: NA
v_gene: TRBV19
CDR3aa: CASSMALGGTEAFF
CDR3nt: TGTGCCAGTAGTATGGCCCTTGGGGGCACTGAAGCTTTCTTT

len: 15
j_gene: TRBJ2-1
d_gene: NA
abundance: NA
v_gene: TRBV6-4
CDR3aa: CAFCVGLRLNNEQFF
CDR3nt: TGTGCCTTCTGTGTGGGGTTGAGGTTAAACAATGAGCAGTTCTTC

len: 14
j_gene: TRBJ2-7
d_gene: NA
abundance: NA
v_gene: TRBV11-3
CDR3aa: CASSLGRGSYEQYF
CDR3nt: TGTGCCAGCAGCTTAGGGCGTGGGTCCTACGAGCAGTACTTC

len: 15
j_gene: TRBJ2-1
d_gene: NA
abundance: NA
v_gene: TRBV19
CDR3aa: CASSIRGDSYNEQFF
CDR3nt: TGTGCCAGTAGTATTCGCGGGGACTCCTACAATGAGCAGTTCTTC

len: 15
j_gene: TRBJ1-3
d_gene: NA
abundance: NA
v_gene: TRBV5-8
CDR3aa: CASSLLVTGGNTIYF
CDR3nt: TGTGCCAGCAGCTTGTTGGTGACAGGAGGCAACACCATATATTTT

len: 13
j_gene: TRBJ2-3
d_gene: NA
abundance: NA
v_gene: TRBV7-6
CDR3aa: CASSLADRSTQYF
CDR3nt: TGTGCCAGCAGCTTAGCGGACCGGTCAACGCAGTATTTT

len: 14
j_gene: TRBJ1-5
d_gene: TRBD1
abundance: NA
v_gene: TRBV15
CDR3aa: CATTRDSRNQPQHF
CDR3nt: TGTGCCACCACCCGGGACAGCCGCAATCAGCCCCAGCATTTT